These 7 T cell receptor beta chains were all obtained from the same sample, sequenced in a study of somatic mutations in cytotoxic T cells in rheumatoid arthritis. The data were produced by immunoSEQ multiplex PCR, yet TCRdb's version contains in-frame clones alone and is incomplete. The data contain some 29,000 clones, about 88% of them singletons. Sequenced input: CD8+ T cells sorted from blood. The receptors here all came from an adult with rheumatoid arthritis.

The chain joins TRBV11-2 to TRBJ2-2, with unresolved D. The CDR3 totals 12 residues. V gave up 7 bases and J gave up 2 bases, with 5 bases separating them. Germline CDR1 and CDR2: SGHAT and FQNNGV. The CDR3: CASKFNTGELFF. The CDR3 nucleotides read TGTGCCAGCAAGTTCAACACCGGGGAGCTGTTTTTT.

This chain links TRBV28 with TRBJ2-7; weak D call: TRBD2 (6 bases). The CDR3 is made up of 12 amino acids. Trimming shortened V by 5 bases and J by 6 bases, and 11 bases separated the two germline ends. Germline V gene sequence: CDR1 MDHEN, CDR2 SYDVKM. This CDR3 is CASSLGGSEQYF. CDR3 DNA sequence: TGTGCCAGCAGTCTGGGGGGATCCGAGCAGTACTTC.

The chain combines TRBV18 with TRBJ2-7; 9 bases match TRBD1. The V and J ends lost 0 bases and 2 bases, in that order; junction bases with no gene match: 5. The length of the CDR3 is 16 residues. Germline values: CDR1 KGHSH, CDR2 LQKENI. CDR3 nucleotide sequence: TGTGCCAGCTCACCACCGTCCGGGACAGGGCCCTACGAGCAGTACTTC. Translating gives CASSPPSGTGPYEQYF. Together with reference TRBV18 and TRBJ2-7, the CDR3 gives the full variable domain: NAGVMQNPRHLVRRRGQEARLRCSPMKGHSHVYWYRQLPEEGLKFMVYLQKENIIDESGMPKERFSAEFPKEGPSILRIQQVVRGDSAAYFCASSPPSGTGPYEQYFGPGTRLTVT.

This CDR3 is CASSSSRVVWGPLKETQYF. The CDR3 DNA is TGTGCCAGCAGCTCCAGTAGGGTAGTTTGGGGACCTCTCAAAGAGACCCAGTACTTC. The V and J genes are TRBV11-2 and TRBJ2-5, with D possibly called TRBD1 or TRBD2 (5 bases each). The V end lost 4 bases, the J end lost 3 bases, and 27 bases lay between the germline ends. The CDR3 sequence is 19 residues long. The germline V gene has CDR1 SGHAT and CDR2 FQNNGV.

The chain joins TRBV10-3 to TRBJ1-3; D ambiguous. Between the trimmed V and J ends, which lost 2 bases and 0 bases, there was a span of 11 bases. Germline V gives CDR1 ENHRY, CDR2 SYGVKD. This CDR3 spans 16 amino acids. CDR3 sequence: CAISEQHSSSGNTIYF. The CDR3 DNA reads TGTGCCATCAGTGAGCAGCACAGCAGCTCTGGAAACACCATATATTTT.

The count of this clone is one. CDR3 DNA: TGTGCCAGCAGTTCGCCGCTAGCGGGGGGTTCGTTGGACACCGGGGAGCTGTTTTTT. Its translation: CASSSPLAGGSLDTGELFF. The genes are TRBV28 and TRBJ2-2; TRBD2 matches 11 bases. V lost 4 bases to trimming and J lost 3 bases; unmatched junction nucleotides: 13. The CDR3 contains 19 residues. CDR1 and CDR2 (germline): MDHEN, SYDVKM.

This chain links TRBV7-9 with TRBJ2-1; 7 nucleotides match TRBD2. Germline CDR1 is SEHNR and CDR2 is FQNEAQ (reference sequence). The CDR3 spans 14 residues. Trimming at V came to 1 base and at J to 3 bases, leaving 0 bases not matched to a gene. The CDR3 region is CASSLGDYYNEQFF. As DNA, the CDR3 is TGTGCCAGCAGCTTAGGGGACTACTACAATGAGCAGTTCTTC. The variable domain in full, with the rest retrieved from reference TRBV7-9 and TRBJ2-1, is DTGVSQNPRHKITKRGQNVTFRCDPISEHNRLYWYRQTLGQGPEFLTYFQNEAQLEKSRLLSDRFSAERPKGSFSTLEIQRTEQGDSAMYLCASSLGDYYNEQFFGPGTRLTVL.